This T cell receptor beta chain was sequenced during a study of blood T cell repertoires in COVID-19. Across the whole study: Researchers got acute and convalescent COVID-19 samples from the United States, Italy and Spain. T cells, B-cell-depleted T cells, or PBMCs provided the cDNA or gDNA that served as material.

The CDR3 is made up of 14 amino acids. Looked up from germline, CDR1 is SGHTA and CDR2 is FQGTGA. After removal of 3 bases from V and 3 bases from J, the junction contained 1 base not matched to a gene. The authors' processing: Reference gene primer amplification gave nucleated cell count estimates. TCRdb's copy holds only in-frame clones and misses some; the assay was immunoSEQ multiplex PCR. The D gene and trimming were derived from the DNA, and the V and J assignments and clone size from that table. Of tens of thousands of clones detected, roughly 85% appear once; the ten largest clones hold about 3.3%.

Source material: peripheral blood. The rearrangement links TRBV7-3 to TRBJ2-3; TRBD2 matches at 9 bases. This receptor was taken from a man between 60 and 75 years old with acute or convalescent COVID-19. The CDR3 nucleotides are TGTGCCAGCAGCTTGACTAGCGGTACAGATACGCAGTATTTT. The encoded protein is CASSLTSGTDTQYF.